This TCR beta chain came from a study of technical replicates of blood from several donors. Clones were sequenced by immunoSEQ multiplex PCR, and TCRdb holds only the in-frame ones, with some missing. This table holds approximately 87,000 clones, approximately 96% found once. V dropped 4 bases and J dropped 1; count of bases not matched to a gene: 5. Per the germline V gene, CDR1 is LGHNA and CDR2 is YNFKEQ. The CDR3 length is 16 residues. This clonotype originated in a human donor in good health. Sequences were obtained from T cells isolated from PBMCs. The chain has TRBV4-2 and TRBJ2-3, with TRBD2 identical over 10 bases. The CDR3 DNA reads TGTGCCAGCAGCCGCCTAGCGGGAGAGGGCACAGATACGCAGTATTTT. This codes for CASSRLAGEGTDTQYF.